A single sample gave rise to the 4 T cell receptor beta chains below, sequenced in a study of blood T cell repertoires in COVID-19. The data were produced by immunoSEQ multiplex PCR, yet TCRdb's version contains in-frame clones alone and is incomplete. The table has tens of thousands of clones, around 70% seen once. The sequenced material came from peripheral blood. These receptors all stem from a man older than 75 with acute or convalescent COVID-19.

CDR3 in amino acids: CASSQGQTNTIYF. Here the CDR3 DNA reads TGTGCCAGCAGCCAAGGACAGACAAACACCATATATTTT. The chain recombines TRBV6-2 or TRBV6-3 with TRBJ1-3; D possibly corresponds to TRBD1 (6 bases). This CDR3 contains 13 residues. V was clipped by 6 bases and J by 6 bases, with 12 bases between them. Germline values: CDR1 MNHEY, CDR2 SVGEGT.

The rearrangement links TRBV2 to TRBJ1-2; 7 bases align to TRBD1. The CDR3 consists of 14 residues. The ends lost 3 bases at V and 2 bases at J; junction bases unmatched: 3. Per germline, CDR1 SNHLY and CDR2 FYNNEI. In DNA form, the CDR3 reads TGTGCCAGCAGTGAGGCACAGGGGAACTATGGCTACACCTTC. Translation gives CASSEAQGNYGYTF.

V usage is TRBV29-1 and J usage is TRBJ2-2; TRBD1 agrees at 7 bases. V was clipped by 3 bases and J by 7 bases; unmatched bases: 5. The CDR3 contains 13 residues. The V gene's germline CDR1 is SQVTM and CDR2 ANQGSEA. The CDR3 here is CSVDEGTDGELFF. In DNA form, the CDR3 reads TGCAGCGTTGACGAAGGGACAGACGGGGAGCTGTTTTTT.

The rearrangement uses TRBV30 and TRBJ1-5, with a tentative D call TRBD1 (5 bases). The CDR3 extends over 14 amino acids. Germline CDR1 is GTSNPN and CDR2 is SVGIG (reference sequence). Trimming cost V 4 bases and J 3 bases, with 13 bases left between them. CDR3 amino acids: CAWMGRGSNQPQHF. CDR3 DNA: TGTGCCTGGATGGGGCGGGGATCCAATCAGCCCCAGCATTTT.